The clone carrying this T cell receptor beta chain was seen a handful of times. The antigen remains undetermined. A read error is possible here, since a much larger clone lies one base away. V was trimmed by 5 bases and J by 6 bases, leaving 16 bases between them. This CDR3 has 14 residues. In germline, CDR1 is MNHNY, CDR2 SVGAGI (reference sequence). The data stem from a study of blood T cells in healthy people across ages. Study results and caveats: Unsorted PBMCs prevented conclusive naive versus antigen-experienced comparison.

Then a second PCR, running roughly 7 to 11 cycles, was carried out with a sample-barcoded 5' primer and a J-beta primer mix. Individual samples furnished no less than 2.5 million CDR3-containing paired-end reads apiece. Via MiXCR, TCRdb re-called the 5' RACE reads, giving one row per CDR3 protein. The sample records hundreds of thousands of distinct CDR3 sequences, roughly half being singletons. The authors drew about 10 milliliters of peripheral blood from each donor. At least 5.5 micrograms of total RNA were extracted per sample. The source material was blood. The chain is built from TRBV6-6 and TRBJ1-2, with D tentatively TRBD1 (6 bases). The clonotype was recovered from a woman older than 75 in good health. DNA of the CDR3: TGTGCCAGCAGTGACGAGGGGACATTTGATGGCTACACCTTC. It is translated as CASSDEGTFDGYTF.